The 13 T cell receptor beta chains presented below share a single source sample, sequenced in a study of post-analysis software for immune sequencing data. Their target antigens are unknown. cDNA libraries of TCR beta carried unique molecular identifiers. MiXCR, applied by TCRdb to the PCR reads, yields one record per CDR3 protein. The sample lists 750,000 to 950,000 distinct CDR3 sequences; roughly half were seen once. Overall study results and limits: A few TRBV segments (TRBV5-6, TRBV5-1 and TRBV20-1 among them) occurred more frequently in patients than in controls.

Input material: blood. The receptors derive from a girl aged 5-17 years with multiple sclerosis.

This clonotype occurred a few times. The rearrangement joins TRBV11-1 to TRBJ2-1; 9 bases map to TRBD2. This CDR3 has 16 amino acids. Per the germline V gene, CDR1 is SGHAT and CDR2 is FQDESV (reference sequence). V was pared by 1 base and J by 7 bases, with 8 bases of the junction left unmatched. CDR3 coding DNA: TGTGCCAGCAGCTTAGAGTCGAGCGGGGGGCTTAATGAGCAGTTCTTC. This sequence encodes CASSLESSGGLNEQFF.

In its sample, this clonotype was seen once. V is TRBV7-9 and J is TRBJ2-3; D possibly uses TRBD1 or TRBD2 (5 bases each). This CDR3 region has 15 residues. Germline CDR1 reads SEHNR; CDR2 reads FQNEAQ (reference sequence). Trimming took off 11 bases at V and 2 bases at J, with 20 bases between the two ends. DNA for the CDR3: TGTGCCTCCGCCCCTAGGGACGGACTCACAGATACGCAGTATTTT. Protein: CASAPRDGLTDTQYF.

CDR3 nucleotides: TGTGCCAGCAGCGCCCCGGACAGGGCGGACGAGCAGTACTTC. It yields the protein CASSAPDRADEQYF. The chain is built from TRBV3-1 and TRBJ2-7; 8 nucleotides agree with TRBD1. Germline V gene data show CDR1 as LGHDT and CDR2 as YNNKEL (reference sequence). The CDR3 is 14 amino acids. Trimming cost V 5 bases and J 5 bases; bases outside gene matches: 8.

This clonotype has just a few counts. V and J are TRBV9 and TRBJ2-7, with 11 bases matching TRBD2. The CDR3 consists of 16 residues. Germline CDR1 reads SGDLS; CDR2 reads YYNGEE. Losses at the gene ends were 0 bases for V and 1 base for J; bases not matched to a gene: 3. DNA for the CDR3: TGTGCCAGCAGCGTAGCCGGGACTAGCGGTTCCTACGAGCAGTACTTC. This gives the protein CASSVAGTSGSYEQYF. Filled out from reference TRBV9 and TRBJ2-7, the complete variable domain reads DSGVTQTPKHLITATGQRVTLRCSPRSGDLSVYWYQQSLDQGLQFLIQYYNGEERAKGNILERFSAQQFPDLHSELNLSSLELGDSALYFCASSVAGTSGSYEQYFGPGTRLTVT.

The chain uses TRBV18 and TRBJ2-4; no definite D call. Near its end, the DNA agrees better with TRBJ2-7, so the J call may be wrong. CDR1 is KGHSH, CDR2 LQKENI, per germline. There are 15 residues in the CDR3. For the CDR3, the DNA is TGTGCCAGCTCACCCTGGACCGGATTTAACTACGAGCAGTACTTC. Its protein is CASSPWTGFNYEQYF.

For the CDR3, the DNA is TGTGCCAGCAGTGAAAACGCGATCTCCTACGAGCAGTACTTC. Protein product: CASSENAISYEQYF. The V and J genes are TRBV6-1 and TRBJ2-7; D gene ambiguous. The CDR3 is 14 amino acids. CDR1 MNHNS and CDR2 SASEGT come from the germline V gene. Deletions cut 2 bases from V and 0 bases from J, with 8 bases between.

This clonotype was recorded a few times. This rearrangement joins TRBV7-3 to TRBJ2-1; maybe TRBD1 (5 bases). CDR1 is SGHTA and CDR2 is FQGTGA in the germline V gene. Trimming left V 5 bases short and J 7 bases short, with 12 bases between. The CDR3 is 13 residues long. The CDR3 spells CASSPPGANEQFF. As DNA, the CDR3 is TGTGCCAGCAGCCCCCCTGGGGCAAATGAGCAGTTCTTC.

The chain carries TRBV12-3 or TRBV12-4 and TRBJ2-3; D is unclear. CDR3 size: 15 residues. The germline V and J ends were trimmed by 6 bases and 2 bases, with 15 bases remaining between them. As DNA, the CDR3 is TGTGCCAGCAGACAGACGAGATGGAACACAGATACGCAGTATTTT. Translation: CASRQTRWNTDTQYF.

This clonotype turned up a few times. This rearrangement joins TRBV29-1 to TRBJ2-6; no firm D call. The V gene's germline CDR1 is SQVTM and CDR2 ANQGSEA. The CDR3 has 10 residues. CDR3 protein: CTLYANVLTF. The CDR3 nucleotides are TGCACCCTTTATGCCAACGTCCTGACTTTC.

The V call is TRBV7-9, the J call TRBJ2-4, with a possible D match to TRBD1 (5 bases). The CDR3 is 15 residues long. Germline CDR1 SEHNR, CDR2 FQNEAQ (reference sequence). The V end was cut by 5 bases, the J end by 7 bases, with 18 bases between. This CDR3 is CASSPLGRVRNIQYF. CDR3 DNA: TGTGCCAGCAGCCCCCTGGGGCGCGTAAGGAACATTCAGTACTTC.

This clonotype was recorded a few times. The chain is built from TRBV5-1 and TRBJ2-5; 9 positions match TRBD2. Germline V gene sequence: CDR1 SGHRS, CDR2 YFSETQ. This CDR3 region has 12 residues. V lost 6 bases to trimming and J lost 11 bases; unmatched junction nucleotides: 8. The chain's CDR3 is CASNGLAREQYF. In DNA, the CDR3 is TGCGCCAGCAACGGACTAGCGAGGGAGCAGTACTTC.

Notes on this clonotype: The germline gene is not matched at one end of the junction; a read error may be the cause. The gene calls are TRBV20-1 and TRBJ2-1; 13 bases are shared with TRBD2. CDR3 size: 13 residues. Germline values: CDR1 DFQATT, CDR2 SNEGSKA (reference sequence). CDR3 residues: CSTRLAGGDEQFF. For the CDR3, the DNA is TGCAGTACTAGACTAGCGGGAGGTGATGAGCAGTTCTTC.

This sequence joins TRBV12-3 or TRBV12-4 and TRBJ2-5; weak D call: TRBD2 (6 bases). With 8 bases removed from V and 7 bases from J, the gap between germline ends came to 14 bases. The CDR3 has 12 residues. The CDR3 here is CASGGTKGTQYF. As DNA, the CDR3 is TGTGCCAGCGGCGGGACCAAAGGGACCCAGTACTTC.